The sequence of this TCR beta chain was determined in a study of vaccination and CD4 T cells after COVID-19. Across the whole study: Sampling after COVID took place at a median of about 91 days (range 35 to 161) following diagnosis. Cultures acting as controls obtained a CEFX pool, an HIV-1 Nef pool, or no peptide.

Looked up from germline, CDR1 is DFQATT and CDR2 is SNEGSKA (reference sequence). The CDR3 covers 15 residues. The germline V and J ends were trimmed by 0 bases and 0 bases, with 11 bases remaining between them. At the Johns Hopkins FTIC core, DNA taken from cultured CD4+ T cells was sequenced by way of the Oncomine TCR Beta short-read assay. DNA came from CD4+ T cells after culture. TCRdb redid the calling of the PCR reads with MiXCR, one entry per CDR3 protein. The sample has more than 15,000 distinct CDR3 sequences, roughly 45% seen once; the top ten hold 20% to 30%. This clonotype was observed a handful of times. Its antigen is undetermined. The treatment was: roughly 10-day PBMC culture with coronavirus spike peptide pools or control peptides (ViraFEST assay).

The sequence derives from a human donor who had recovered from COVID-19. The chain combines TRBV20-1 with TRBJ1-1; a weak D match, TRBD1 (6 bases). This specimen was CD4+ T cells from blood, cultured in vitro, taken before SARS-CoV-2 vaccination. Here the CDR3 reads CSARDPRGVNTEAFF. The DNA of the CDR3 is TGCAGTGCTAGAGACCCCAGGGGTGTGAACACTGAAGCTTTCTTT.